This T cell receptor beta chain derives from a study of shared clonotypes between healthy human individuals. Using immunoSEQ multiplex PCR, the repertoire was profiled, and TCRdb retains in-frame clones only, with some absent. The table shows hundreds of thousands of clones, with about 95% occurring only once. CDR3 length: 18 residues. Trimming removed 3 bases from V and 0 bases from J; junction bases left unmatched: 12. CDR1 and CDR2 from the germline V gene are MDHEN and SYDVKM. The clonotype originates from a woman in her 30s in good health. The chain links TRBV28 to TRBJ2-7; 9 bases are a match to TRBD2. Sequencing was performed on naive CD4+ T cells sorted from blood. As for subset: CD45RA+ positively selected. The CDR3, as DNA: TGTGCCAGCAGTTTGGTGCGGGAGGGCCGGATGAGCTCCTACGAGCAGTACTTC. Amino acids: CASSLVREGRMSSYEQYF.